The subject of this entry is one T cell receptor beta chain. The data are from a study of identifying expanded T cells in peripheral blood. Libraries were prepared by immunoSEQ multiplex PCR; TCRdb keeps only in-frame clonotypes and omits some of them. Of 80,000 to 90,000 clones listed, around 86% were seen once; the top ten hold about 5.6%. V lost 7 bases to trimming and J lost 2 bases, with 11 bases between them. The germline CDR1 and CDR2 sequences are MNHNS and SASEGT. This CDR3 region has 13 residues. Sequencing input: blood. The gene calls are TRBV6-1 and TRBJ1-1; D ambiguous. The sequence derives from a person aged 18-70 years in good health. The CDR3 nucleotides read TGTGCCAGCATCCCTGACCGAAACACTGAAGCTTTCTTT. This encodes CASIPDRNTEAFF.